The sequence of this T cell receptor (beta chain) was determined in a study of blood T cell repertoires in COVID-19. Study-wide context: From T cells, B-cell-depleted T cells, or PBMCs came the material, which was cDNA or gDNA.

Assay: immunoSEQ multiplex PCR; the TCRdb copy retains only in-frame clones and omits some. The profile shows fewer than 250,000 clones, roughly nine tenths of them singletons. On this clone: Other DNA sequences in this sample translate to the same CDR3.

The clonotype was recovered from a man aged 35 to 55 with acute or convalescent COVID-19. The specimen sequenced was peripheral blood.

In nucleotides, the CDR3 is TGTGCCAGCAGTAGCCCCGACAGGGGGCTTGGCTACACCTTC. It encodes CASSSPDRGLGYTF. V usage is TRBV27 and J usage is TRBJ1-2, with TRBD1 matching over 10 bases. The CDR3 runs to 14 residues. Germline assignment: CDR1 MNHEY and CDR2 SMNVEV (reference sequence). Unmatched junction bases numbered 7, after V lost 5 bases and J lost 7 bases.